This T cell receptor (beta chain) is from a study of T cell responses to AZD1222 COVID-19 vaccine. Findings and caveats of the study: Mostly white British, mostly female donors; authors suggested clonal diversity may be underestimated.

With 3 bases removed from V and 6 bases from J, the gap between germline ends came to 18 bases. The CDR3 extends over 15 amino acids. The germline V gene encodes CDR1 DFQATT and CDR2 SNEGSKA (reference sequence). With regard to this clone: Its antigen is as yet unknown.

Repertoires were generated with immunoSEQ multiplex PCR, while TCRdb's copy carries only in-frame clones and drops some. The table lists over 110,000 clones, 75% to 90% of them singletons. Second-dose groups at about 4 or about 12 weeks were pooled. The sequencing here drew on peripheral blood, taken 28 days after the second AZD1222 dose. The J gene is TRBJ2-1, the V gene TRBV20-1; D is perhaps TRBD1 or TRBD2 (5 bases each). The clonotype comes from an adult who received the AZD1222 COVID-19 vaccine. The CDR3 DNA follows: TGCAGTGCTAGTTCTTTGGGGACCCCGGGCAATGAGCAGTTCTTC. Its protein is CSASSLGTPGNEQFF.